Below are 6 T cell receptor beta chains sequenced from a single sample in a study of blood T cell repertoires in COVID-19. Clones were read by immunoSEQ multiplex PCR, and TCRdb kept only the in-frame ones, dropping some. The sample yields 75,000 to 90,000 clones, 75% to 90% seen once. The source material was peripheral blood. The receptor set was obtained from an elderly man with acute or convalescent COVID-19.

This chain joins TRBV25-1 and TRBJ2-2; possible D gene TRBD1, 6 bases. Trimming stripped 2 bases from V and 8 bases from J, with 9 bases between. This CDR3 region has 13 residues. Germline V gene sequence: CDR1 MGHDK, CDR2 SYGVNS. The CDR3 region is CASSETGSGELFF. In DNA, the CDR3 is TGTGCCAGCAGTGAAACAGGGTCTGGGGAGCTGTTTTTT.

This chain joins TRBV19 and TRBJ1-5, with 8 bases lining up with TRBD1. V trimming: 2 bases; J trimming: 0 bases; junction bases outside the gene matches: 3. Germline assignment: CDR1 LNHDA and CDR2 SQIVND (reference sequence). CDR3 length equals 16 residues. The CDR3 spells CASSIRTGNSNQPQHF. The CDR3 bases are TGTGCCAGTAGTATACGGACAGGGAATAGCAATCAGCCCCAGCATTTT.

Written as DNA, the CDR3 is TGTGCCAGCAGTTACGACGGCGGTTTCTACGAGCAGTACTTC. It encodes CASSYDGGFYEQYF. The rearrangement uses TRBV6-5 and TRBJ2-7; D remains unclear. The length of the CDR3 is 14 residues. Trimming stripped 2 bases from V and 3 bases from J, with 11 bases between. Germline V gene data show CDR1 as MNHEY and CDR2 as SVGAGI.

The chain recombines TRBV9 with TRBJ1-2, with D perhaps matching TRBD1 (6 bases). V shed 9 bases and J shed 8 bases, with 20 bases lying between them. Germline V gene lookup returns CDR1 SGDLS and CDR2 YYNGEE. The CDR3 is 13 amino acids. The chain's CDR3 is CATGARDSGGYTF. The CDR3 DNA is TGTGCCACAGGGGCGAGAGACTCAGGGGGCTACACCTTC.

This chain uses TRBV6-5 with TRBJ1-6; 8 bases map to TRBD1. V lost 4 bases and J lost 6; bases outside the gene matches: 5. Germline lookup yields CDR1 MNHEY and CDR2 SVGAGI. This CDR3 region has 15 residues. In nucleotides, the CDR3 is TGTGCCAGCAGTTTTCAGGGGGCGCCTAATTCACCCCTCCACTTT. It yields the protein CASSFQGAPNSPLHF.

The chain joins TRBV3-1 (or the pseudogene TRBV3-2) to TRBJ1-3, with unresolved D. The CDR3 is 15 residues long. Trimming left V 5 bases short and J 4 bases short, with 15 bases between. Germline V gives CDR1 LGHDT, CDR2 YNNKEL (reference sequence). This CDR3 is CASSGRGARGNTIYF. The CDR3 nucleotides read TGTGCCAGCAGCGGGAGAGGAGCGAGGGGAAACACCATATATTTT.